This is a list of T cell receptor beta chains from one sample in a study of vaccination and CD4 T cells after COVID-19. Antigen specificity for these receptors is unknown. TCRdb redid the calling of the PCR reads with MiXCR, one entry per CDR3 protein. The sample has some 25,000 distinct CDR3 sequences; 50% to 75% are singletons. Material for sequencing was CD4+ T cells from blood, cultured in vitro. The receptors derive from a human donor who had recovered from COVID-19. Both conserved end residues are part of each CDR3. A D gene is named only where the DNA matches it firmly. The listing skips clone size in some rows; elsewhere it reads once, few, many or a size class.

V gene	clone size	D gene	J gene	CDR3 protein	CDR3 DNA
TRBV27	.	.	TRBJ1-5	CASSLSPPALINQPQHF	TGTGCCAGCAGTTTATCCCCACCGGCCCTTATCAATCAGCCCCAGCATTTT
TRBV28	.	.	TRBJ1-1	CASRPRPSAEAFF	TGTGCCAGCAGACCAAGGCCAAGCGCTGAAGCTTTCTTT
TRBV7-2	.	TRBD2	TRBJ2-5	CASSSPTSGRAKETQYF	TGTGCCAGCAGCTCGCCTACTAGCGGGAGGGCCAAGGAGACCCAGTACTTC
TRBV28	.	.	TRBJ1-2	CASLDPLPNYGYTF	TGTGCCAGTTTGGACCCACTCCCAAATTATGGCTACACCTTC
TRBV7-9	.	.	TRBJ2-7	CASSISSRADRNSYEQYF	TGTGCCAGCAGCATCTCTTCGAGGGCAGACCGAAACTCCTACGAGCAGTACTTC
TRBV27	.	TRBD1	TRBJ2-7	CASRLQGVSYEQYF	TGTGCCAGCAGACTACAGGGGGTTTCCTACGAGCAGTACTTC
TRBV30	.	TRBD2	TRBJ2-2	CAWNSGTSVYTGELFF	TGTGCCTGGAACTCGGGGACTAGCGTATACACCGGGGAGCTGTTTTTT
TRBV27	.	.	TRBJ1-5	CASRLAGGRNQPQHF	TGTGCCAGCAGACTAGCGGGTGGGAGGAATCAGCCCCAGCATTTT
TRBV6-5	.	TRBD2	TRBJ2-1	CASRYGLADYNEQFF	TGTGCCAGCAGATACGGACTAGCGGACTACAATGAGCAGTTCTTC
TRBV1	.	.	TRBJ2-7	CTSSQDGKREGPSEQYF	TGCACCAGCAGCCAAGATGGTAAGCGGGAGGGCCCCAGCGAGCAGTACTTC
TRBV27	.	TRBD2	TRBJ2-3	CASSPGLSTDTQYF	TGTGCCAGCAGTCCGGGACTAAGCACAGATACGCAGTATTTT
TRBV19	.	TRBD2	TRBJ2-5	CASSTGGRAQYF	TGTGCCAGTAGTACCGGCGGGAGAGCCCAGTACTTC
TRBV27	.	.	TRBJ2-3	CASSPSTDTQYF	TGTGCCAGCAGTCCCAGCACAGATACGCAGTATTTT
TRBV11-1	.	TRBD1	TRBJ1-3	CASSALTTGNGNTIYF	TGTGCCAGCAGCGCACTGACGACAGGGAATGGAAACACCATATATTTT
TRBV6-1	.	.	TRBJ2-6	CASRLSGSGANVLTF	TGTGCCAGCAGGCTGAGTGGCTCTGGGGCCAACGTCCTGACTTTC
TRBV6-2/TRBV6-3	.	.	TRBJ2-1	CASSLTGEQFF	TGTGCCAGCTCCCTCACGGGTGAGCAGTTCTTC
TRBV20-1	.	.	TRBJ1-5	CSARDPRGHQPQHF	TGCAGTGCTAGAGACCCCCGGGGGCATCAGCCCCAGCATTTT
TRBV6-5	.	TRBD1	TRBJ2-7	CASSWDRSYEQYF	TGTGCCAGCAGTTGGGACAGGTCCTACGAGCAGTACTTC
TRBV23-1	.	TRBD1	TRBJ2-3	CASSRDRSLDTQYF	TGCGCCAGCAGCCGGGACAGGTCACTAGATACGCAGTATTTT
TRBV5-4	.	.	TRBJ2-7	CASSPTGSRTAYEQYF	TGTGCCAGCAGCCCTACAGGGTCCAGGACGGCCTACGAGCAGTACTTC
TRBV6-2/TRBV6-3	.	TRBD2	TRBJ2-7	CASKSSGIVEQYF	TGTGCCAGCAAAAGTAGCGGGATTGTCGAGCAGTACTTC
TRBV15	.	.	TRBJ2-3	CATTTAGGTDTQYF	TGTGCCACCACCACGGCGGGTGGCACAGATACGCAGTATTTT
TRBV20-1	few	.	TRBJ2-2	CSARSGSGNTGELFF	TGCAGTGCTAGGTCGGGGTCAGGCAACACCGGGGAGCTGTTTTTT
TRBV15	.	.	TRBJ2-5	CATSRDGGTQETQYF	TGTGCCACCAGCAGAGATGGCGGGACGCAAGAGACCCAGTACTTC
TRBV12-3/TRBV12-4	once	.	TRBJ1-1	CASSKGHLPDTEAFF	TGTGCCAGCAGTAAGGGACATTTACCCGACACTGAAGCTTTCTTT
TRBV6-1	.	.	TRBJ2-5	CASSPSVQGRETQYF	TGTGCCAGCAGCCCAAGCGTCCAGGGGCGAGAGACCCAGTACTTC
TRBV19	.	.	TRBJ2-7	CASSTRGLPSYEQYF	TGTGCCAGTAGTACGAGAGGACTACCCTCCTACGAGCAGTACTTC
TRBV20-1	.	.	TRBJ1-2	CSANSGFGYGYTF	TGCAGTGCTAACTCTGGGTTCGGCTATGGCTACACCTTC
TRBV15	few	.	TRBJ1-3	CATSRPGSSSSGNTIYF	TGTGCCACCAGCAGACCCGGGAGCTCCTCATCTGGAAACACCATATATTTT
TRBV4-2	.	.	TRBJ1-5	CASSPLGRGNQPQHF	TGTGCCAGCAGCCCTCTGGGCCGAGGGAATCAGCCCCAGCATTTT
TRBV7-8	few	TRBD1	TRBJ1-6	CASSLGTQGGSSPLHF	TGTGCCAGCAGCTTAGGCACACAGGGGGGAAGTTCACCCCTCCACTTT
TRBV6-1	.	TRBD2	TRBJ2-1	CASRLAGAYDEQLF	TGTGCCAGCCGACTAGCGGGAGCTTATGATGAGCAGCTCTTC
TRBV27	few	.	TRBJ1-2	CASSSPPYRDLYGYTF	TGTGCCAGCAGTTCACCGCCATACAGGGATTTGTATGGCTACACCTTC
TRBV6-1	.	TRBD2	TRBJ2-5	CASSFDGDYGETQYF	TGTGCCAGCAGCTTTGATGGGGACTACGGAGAGACCCAGTACTTC
TRBV2	.	.	TRBJ2-3	CASSKDRDTQYF	TGTGCCAGCAGTAAGGACCGGGATACGCAGTATTTT
TRBV27	medium-sized	.	TRBJ1-5	CASSRSNQPQHF	TGTGCCAGCAGCCGTAGTAATCAGCCCCAGCATTTT
TRBV6-1	.	.	TRBJ1-1	CASSPHSIGDEAFF	TGTGCCAGCAGCCCTCACTCCATCGGAGATGAAGCTTTCTTT
TRBV27	few	TRBD1	TRBJ1-4	CASSPRTGEKLFF	TGTGCCAGCAGCCCACGGACAGGGGAAAAACTGTTTTTT
TRBV20-1	few	TRBD1	TRBJ1-2	CSAGSFLTGYYTF	TGCAGTGCTGGTTCCTTTCTGACAGGGTACTACACCTTC
TRBV6-4	.	.	TRBJ1-1	CASSDYGGSTEAFF	TGTGCCAGCAGTGATTACGGGGGCAGCACTGAAGCTTTCTTT
TRBV27	.	.	TRBJ2-7	CASMSGGIGYEQYF	TGTGCCAGCATGTCGGGCGGGATTGGCTACGAGCAGTACTTC
TRBV10-3	few	.	TRBJ1-1	CAISGTAVEAFF	TGTGCCATCAGTGGAACAGCCGTTGAAGCTTTCTTT
TRBV7-2	.	TRBD1	TRBJ2-5	CASSGRDRGRKETQYF	TGTGCCAGCAGCGGCCGGGACAGGGGGCGGAAAGAGACCCAGTACTTC
TRBV7-2	.	.	TRBJ1-1	CASSLTVNTEAFF	TGTGCCAGCAGCTTGACAGTGAACACTGAAGCTTTCTTT
TRBV7-9	.	TRBD2	TRBJ2-5	CASSARGGDQETQYF	TGTGCCAGCAGCGCCCGGGGGGGGGACCAAGAGACCCAGTACTTC
TRBV19	few	.	TRBJ1-5	CASRLTGFSNQPQHF	TGTGCCAGTAGACTGACAGGTTTTAGCAATCAGCCCCAGCATTTT
TRBV6-5	once	.	TRBJ1-5	CASSYGGGLNQPQHF	TGTGCCAGCAGTTACGGAGGGGGGCTCAATCAGCCCCAGCATTTT
TRBV7-2	once	.	TRBJ2-7	CASSHSTGPWVQYF	TGTGCCAGCAGCCACTCTACAGGGCCGTGGGTGCAGTACTTC
TRBV5-1	.	.	TRBJ2-7	CASSLAQIPGREQYF	TGCGCCAGCAGCTTGGCGCAGATTCCGGGAAGGGAGCAGTACTTC
TRBV20-1	once	.	TRBJ1-5	CSARDHRLHQPQHF	TGCAGTGCTAGAGATCATAGGTTGCATCAGCCCCAGCATTTT
TRBV12-3/TRBV12-4	.	.	TRBJ1-5	CASSKVGGGNNQPQHF	TGTGCCAGCAGTAAAGTAGGCGGCGGAAACAATCAGCCCCAGCATTTT
TRBV20-1	.	.	TRBJ2-1	CRIVTVGSNEQFF	TGCAGAATCGTTACTGTCGGGAGCAATGAGCAGTTCTTC
TRBV20-1	.	.	TRBJ1-6	CSAPESHNRVYNSPLHF	TGCAGTGCCCCTGAGTCCCACAACAGGGTATATAATTCACCCCTCCACTTT
TRBV20-1	few	.	TRBJ1-2	CSASGYTF	TGCAGTGCTAGCGGCTACACCTTC
TRBV7-2	.	TRBD2	TRBJ2-5	CASSLGLAGAQETQYF	TGTGCCAGCAGCTTAGGACTAGCGGGAGCCCAAGAGACCCAGTACTTC
TRBV6-2/TRBV6-3	.	.	TRBJ1-1	CASSYSWQGASEAFF	TGTGCCAGCAGTTACTCATGGCAGGGTGCTTCTGAAGCTTTCTTT
TRBV24-1	.	.	TRBJ1-3	CATSDPTRGSGNTIYF	TGTGCCACCAGTGATCCCACCAGGGGCTCTGGAAACACCATATATTTT
TRBV25-1	.	.	TRBJ2-7	CASSDPWQGFDEQYF	TGTGCCAGCAGTGACCCCTGGCAGGGGTTCGACGAGCAGTACTTC
TRBV11-2	.	.	TRBJ2-1	CASSEGVGSYNEQFF	TGTGCCAGCAGCGAGGGGGTGGGATCCTACAATGAGCAGTTCTTC